This T cell receptor beta chain derives from a study of T cells expressing NK-cell markers. Background on the study: Repertoire data for TCR beta were derived from sorted T cells (CD3+CD56+NKG2C+, CD3+CD56+NKG2C- and CD3+CD56-NKG2C+).

Generation of TCR beta cDNA was performed by 5'RACE template switching incorporating UMIs. TCRdb re-called the 5' RACE reads and catalogs CDR3 proteins one per entry, DNA excluded. Its table lists 250,000 or so distinct CDR3 sequences. The CDR3 spans 18 residues. The germline V gene encodes CDR1 MNHEY and CDR2 SVGAGI. Material for sequencing was blood T cells: a sorted CD56 or NKG2C T cell subset, CD4+ or CD8+ T cells, or bulk PBMC T cells (not recorded which). The receptor was isolated from a woman between 18 and 70 years old in good health. The genes are TRBV6-5 and TRBJ2-5; the D call from TCRdb, TRBD2, cannot be confirmed without DNA. CDR3 sequence reads: CASSYSTGELSGKETQYF.